This TCR beta chain was sequenced during a study of T cell repertoires in cytomegalovirus infection. The overall study: Public TCR beta signatures marked donors with CMV infection and the matching HLA. Study-wide results and caveats: In two of eight donors, the top clonotype was HLA-C-restricted CMV-specific. Identification of carriers of CMV plus the relevant HLA was performed using cumulative public TCR beta family frequency.

Trimming stripped 5 bases from V and 5 bases from J, with 15 bases between. CDR1 MNHNY and CDR2 SVGAGI come from the germline V gene (reference sequence). This CDR3 has 14 amino acids. TCRdb reprocessed the reads via MiXCR and lists one record per CDR3 protein. Of around 100,000 distinct CDR3 sequences listed, about a tenth were seen once; the top ten hold roughly 31%. In its sample, this clonotype was seen a few times. Its antigen is undetermined. The chain combines TRBV6-6 with TRBJ1-1; possible D gene TRBD1, 5 bases. Sample: PBMCs, sequenced either directly or after in vitro stimulation (not recorded which). The TCR was taken from a human donor in good health (CMV status not recorded). Some clones in this sample may be carry-over from other donors' samples. CDR3 DNA sequence: TGTGCCAGCAGTGATTTTGGGGGGGATACTGAAGCTTTCTTT. Encoded protein: CASSDFGGDTEAFF.